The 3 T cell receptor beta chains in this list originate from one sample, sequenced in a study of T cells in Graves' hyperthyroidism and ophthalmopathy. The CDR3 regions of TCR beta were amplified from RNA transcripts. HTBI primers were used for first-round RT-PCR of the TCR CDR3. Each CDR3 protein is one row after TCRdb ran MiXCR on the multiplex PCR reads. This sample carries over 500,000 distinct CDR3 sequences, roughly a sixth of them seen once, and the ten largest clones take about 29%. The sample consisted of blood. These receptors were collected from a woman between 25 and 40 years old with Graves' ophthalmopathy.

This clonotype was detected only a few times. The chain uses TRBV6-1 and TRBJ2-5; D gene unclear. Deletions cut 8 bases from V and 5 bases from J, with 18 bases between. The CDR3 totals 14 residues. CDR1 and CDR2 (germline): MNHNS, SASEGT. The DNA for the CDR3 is TGTGCCAGCGCCTCTCCATGGCCCGGGGAGACCCAGTACTTC. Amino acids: CASASPWPGETQYF.

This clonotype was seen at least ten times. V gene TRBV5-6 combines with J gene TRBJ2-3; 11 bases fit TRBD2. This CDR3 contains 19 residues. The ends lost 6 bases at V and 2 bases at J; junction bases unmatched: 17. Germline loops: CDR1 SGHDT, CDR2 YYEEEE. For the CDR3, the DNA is TGTGCCAGCACCGAAACTAGCGGGAGAATGGGCGGAACCACAGATACGCAGTATTTT. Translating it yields CASTETSGRMGGTTDTQYF.

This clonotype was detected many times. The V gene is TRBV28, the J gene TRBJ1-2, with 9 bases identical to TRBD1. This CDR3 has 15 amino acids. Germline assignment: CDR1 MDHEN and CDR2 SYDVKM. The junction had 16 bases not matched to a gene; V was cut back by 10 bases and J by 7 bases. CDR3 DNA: TGTGCCACCAACCCCGTCTACAGGGGGCCGGGTGGCTACACCTTC. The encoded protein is CATNPVYRGPGGYTF.